This T cell receptor beta chain originates from a study of CD8 T cells in Susac syndrome. After extraction with the RNeasy kit, about 0.45 to 1 ug of the RNA was reverse transcribed using random hexamers. The immunoSEQ assay covered 54 Vbeta and 13 Jbeta segments for CDR3. From the immunoSEQ multiplex PCR reads, TCRdb called clonotypes with MiXCR, one entry per CDR3 protein. The sample carries 200,000 or so distinct CDR3 sequences, 90% to 95% recorded once. Sequencing of TCR beta was performed on blood CD8+ T cells and on blood CD4+ T cells. The multiple sclerosis controls were treatment-naive patients affected by stable or active relapsing-remitting disease. Trimming shortened V by 6 bases and J by 9 bases, and 21 bases separated the two germline ends. There are 15 residues in the CDR3. Germline V gene lookup returns CDR1 MNHNY and CDR2 SVGAGI (reference sequence).

What was sequenced was CD8+ T cells from PBMCs. This sequence originates from a human donor with multiple sclerosis. The rearrangement uses TRBV6-6 and TRBJ2-1; D not certain. As DNA, the CDR3 is TGTGCCAGCAGCAACGCCCAGTCGCCCTACGGTGAGCAGTTCTTC. Its translation is CASSNAQSPYGEQFF.